This TCR beta chain was recovered during a study of T-cell memory formation after mild COVID-19. Study-wide results and caveats: The CD4+ clones that contracted clustered mainly within CM and EM, and the CD8+ clones concentrated in EMRA.

Concerning this clonotype: No antigen is known for it.

One entry per CDR3 protein, called by TCRdb with MiXCR from the 5' RACE reads. The sample has approximately 400,000 distinct CDR3 sequences, approximately 19% seen once; the top ten hold roughly 21%. The germline V gene encodes CDR1 SGHVS and CDR2 FQNEAQ. This CDR3 spans 16 amino acids. The trim removed 1 base at V and 5 bases at J, leaving 5 bases unmatched. Sequenced input: PBMCs or a T cell subset sorted from them (not recorded which). The chain has TRBV7-8 and TRBJ2-3, with 11 bases aligning to TRBD2. The TCR was taken from a man between 18 and 35 years old who had mild COVID-19 (a few samples of this study predate the infection). Cell type and time point are not known. The CDR3 region has the DNA TGTGCCAGCAGCTTAGGGGCCCTAGCGGGGGGAGATACGCAGTATTTT. Its translation is CASSLGALAGGDTQYF.